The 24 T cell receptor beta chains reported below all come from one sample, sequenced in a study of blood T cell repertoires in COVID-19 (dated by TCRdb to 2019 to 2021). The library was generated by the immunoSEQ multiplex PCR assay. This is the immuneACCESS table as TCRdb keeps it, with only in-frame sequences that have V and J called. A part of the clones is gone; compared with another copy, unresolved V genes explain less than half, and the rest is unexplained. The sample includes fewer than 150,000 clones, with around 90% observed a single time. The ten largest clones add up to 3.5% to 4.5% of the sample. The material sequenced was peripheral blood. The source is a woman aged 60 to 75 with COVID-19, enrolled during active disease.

The CDR3: CASSPFGGGNTEAFF. CDR3 nucleotides: TGTGCCAGCAGCCCGTTTGGAGGTGGGAACACTGAAGCTTTCTTT. This chain connects TRBV7-2 to TRBJ1-1; D gene unclear. Germline V gene lookup returns CDR1 SGHTA and CDR2 FQGNSA. This CDR3 region has 15 residues. Trimming stripped 5 bases from V and 1 base from J, with 14 bases between.

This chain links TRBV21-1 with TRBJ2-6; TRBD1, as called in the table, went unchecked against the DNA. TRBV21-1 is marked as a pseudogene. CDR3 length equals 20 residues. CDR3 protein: CASSKRGFTGGGSGANVLTF. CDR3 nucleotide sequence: TGTGCCAGCAGCAAGAGGGGGTTTACAGGGGGCGGCTCTGGGGCCAACGTCCTGACTTTC.

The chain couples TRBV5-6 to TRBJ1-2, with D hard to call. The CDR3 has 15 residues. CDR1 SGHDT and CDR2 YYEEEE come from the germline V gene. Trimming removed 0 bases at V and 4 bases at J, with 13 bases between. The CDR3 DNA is TGTGCCAGCAGCTTGGTGCGGGCGGCATTCTATGGCTACACCTTC. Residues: CASSLVRAAFYGYTF.

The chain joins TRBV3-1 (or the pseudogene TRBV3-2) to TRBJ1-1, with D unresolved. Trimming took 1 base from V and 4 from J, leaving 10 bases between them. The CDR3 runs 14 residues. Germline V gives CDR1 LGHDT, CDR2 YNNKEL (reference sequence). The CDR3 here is CASSQVAGSTEAFF. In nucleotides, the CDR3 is TGTGCCAGCAGCCAAGTTGCAGGATCCACTGAAGCTTTCTTT.

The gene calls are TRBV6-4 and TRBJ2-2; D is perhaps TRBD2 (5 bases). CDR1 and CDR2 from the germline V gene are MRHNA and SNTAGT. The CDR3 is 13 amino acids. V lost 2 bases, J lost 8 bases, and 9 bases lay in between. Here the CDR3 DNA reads TGTGCCAGCAGTGACATCCGGGGAGGGGAGCTGTTTTTT. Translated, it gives CASSDIRGGELFF.

CDR3 protein: CASSLLTGANVLTF. As DNA, the CDR3 is TGTGCCAGCTCACTCCTAACTGGGGCCAACGTCCTGACTTTC. V usage is TRBV18 and J usage is TRBJ2-6; D gene unclear. Germline values: CDR1 KGHSH, CDR2 LQKENI. There are 14 residues in the CDR3. The V end was cut by 4 bases, the J end by 2 bases, with 6 bases between.

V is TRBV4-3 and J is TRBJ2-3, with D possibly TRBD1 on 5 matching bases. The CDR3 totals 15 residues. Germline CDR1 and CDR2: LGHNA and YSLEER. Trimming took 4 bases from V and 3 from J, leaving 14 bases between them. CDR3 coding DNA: TGCGCCAGCAGCCCGCGACCCTCAGGGACAGATACGCAGTATTTT. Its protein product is CASSPRPSGTDTQYF.

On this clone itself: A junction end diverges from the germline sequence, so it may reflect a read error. This CDR3 is CASREDQAGYTF. The CDR3 DNA is TGTGCCAGCAGGGAAGATCAGGCTGGCTACACCTTC. This chain connects TRBV2 to TRBJ1-2, with D unclear. This CDR3 is 12 amino acids long. CDR1 and CDR2 from the germline V gene are SNHLY and FYNNEI.

The CDR3 sequence: CASSPRRTAPAGGTDTQYF. The CDR3 DNA reads TGTGCCAGCAGCCCCCGTAGGACAGCCCCCGCAGGTGGGACAGATACGCAGTATTTT. The V and J genes are TRBV14 and TRBJ2-3, with a weak D call TRBD1 (6 bases). Germline loops: CDR1 SGHDN, CDR2 FVKESK. The V and J ends lost 4 bases and 3 bases respectively, with 26 bases between them. This CDR3 has 19 residues.

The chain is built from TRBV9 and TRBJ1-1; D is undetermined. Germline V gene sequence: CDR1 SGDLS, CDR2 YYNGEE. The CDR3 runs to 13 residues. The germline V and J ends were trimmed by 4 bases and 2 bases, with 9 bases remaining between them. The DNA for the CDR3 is TGTGCCAGCAGCTCCACAGAAAACACTGAAGCTTTCTTT. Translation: CASSSTENTEAFF.

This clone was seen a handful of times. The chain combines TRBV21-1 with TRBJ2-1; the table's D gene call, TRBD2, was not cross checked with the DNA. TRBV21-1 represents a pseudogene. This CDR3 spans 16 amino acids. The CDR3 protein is CASSRGGTSGFDEQFF. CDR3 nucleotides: TGTGCCAGCAGCAGAGGCGGGACTAGCGGTTTTGATGAGCAGTTCTTC.

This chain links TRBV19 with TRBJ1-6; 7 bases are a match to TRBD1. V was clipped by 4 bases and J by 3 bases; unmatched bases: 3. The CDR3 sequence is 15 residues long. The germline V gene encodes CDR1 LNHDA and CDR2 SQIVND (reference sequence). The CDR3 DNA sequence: TGTGCCAGTAGTAACCGGGACAGCTATAATTCACCCCTCCACTTT. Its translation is CASSNRDSYNSPLHF.

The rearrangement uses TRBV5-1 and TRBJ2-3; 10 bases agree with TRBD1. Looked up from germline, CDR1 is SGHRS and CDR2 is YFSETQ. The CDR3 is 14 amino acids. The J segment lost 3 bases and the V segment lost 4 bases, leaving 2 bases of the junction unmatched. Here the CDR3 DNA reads TGCGCCAGCAGCGGGGGACAGGGGACAGATACGCAGTATTTT. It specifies CASSGGQGTDTQYF.

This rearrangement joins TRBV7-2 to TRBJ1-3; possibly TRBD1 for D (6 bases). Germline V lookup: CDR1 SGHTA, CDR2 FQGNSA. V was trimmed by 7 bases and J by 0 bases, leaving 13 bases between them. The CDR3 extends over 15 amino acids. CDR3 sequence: CASNWGLSSGNTIYF. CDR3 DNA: TGTGCCAGCAACTGGGGGCTAAGCTCTGGAAACACCATATATTTT. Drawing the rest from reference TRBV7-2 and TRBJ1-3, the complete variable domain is GAGVSQSPSNKVTEKGKDVELRCDPISGHTALYWYRQSLGQGLEFLIYFQGNSAPDKSGLPSDRFSAERTGGSVSTLTIQRTQQEDSAVYLCASNWGLSSGNTIYFGEGSWLTVV.

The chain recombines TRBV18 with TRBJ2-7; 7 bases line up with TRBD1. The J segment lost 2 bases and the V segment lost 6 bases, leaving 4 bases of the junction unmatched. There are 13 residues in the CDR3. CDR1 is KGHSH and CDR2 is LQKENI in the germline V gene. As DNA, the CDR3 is TGTGCCAGCTCCCGGGACAGTACCTACGAGCAGTACTTC. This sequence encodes CASSRDSTYEQYF. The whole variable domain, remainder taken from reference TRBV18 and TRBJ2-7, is NAGVMQNPRHLVRRRGQEARLRCSPMKGHSHVYWYRQLPEEGLKFMVYLQKENIIDESGMPKERFSAEFPKEGPSILRIQQVVRGDSAAYFCASSRDSTYEQYFGPGTRLTVT.

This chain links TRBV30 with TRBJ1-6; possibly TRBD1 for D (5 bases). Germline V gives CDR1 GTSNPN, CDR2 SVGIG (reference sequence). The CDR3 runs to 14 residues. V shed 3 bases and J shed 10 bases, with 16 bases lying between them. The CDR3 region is CAWSKGGAGSPLHF. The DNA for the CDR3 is TGTGCCTGGAGCAAAGGCGGGGCAGGATCACCCCTCCACTTT.

CDR3 coding DNA: TGCGCCAGCAGCCCGGGGGAATGGAATTCACCCCTCCACTTT. Protein sequence: CASSPGEWNSPLHF. This chain uses TRBV5-1 with TRBJ1-6; D may be TRBD1 (5 bases). Germline V gives CDR1 SGHRS, CDR2 YFSETQ. This CDR3 has 14 residues. The germline V and J ends were trimmed by 4 bases and 7 bases, with 12 bases remaining between them. Full variable domain (rest looked up from reference TRBV5-1 and TRBJ1-6): KAGVTQTPRYLIKTRGQQVTLSCSPISGHRSVSWYQQTPGQGLQFLFEYFSETQRNKGNFPGRFSGRQFSNSRSEMNVSTLELGDSALYLCASSPGEWNSPLHFGNGTRLTVT.

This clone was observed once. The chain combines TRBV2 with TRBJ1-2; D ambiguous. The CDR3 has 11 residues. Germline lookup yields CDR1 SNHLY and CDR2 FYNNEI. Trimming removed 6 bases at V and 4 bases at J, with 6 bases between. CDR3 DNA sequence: TGTGCCAGCAGGGCCGCCTATGGCTACACCTTC. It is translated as CASRAAYGYTF.

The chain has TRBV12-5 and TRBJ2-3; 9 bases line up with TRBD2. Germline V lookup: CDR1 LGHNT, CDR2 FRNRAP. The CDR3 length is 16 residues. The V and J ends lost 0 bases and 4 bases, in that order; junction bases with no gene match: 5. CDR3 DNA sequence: TGTGCTAGTGGTTTGGTACGGGCGGGGGGGCCAGATACGCAGTATTTT. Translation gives CASGLVRAGGPDTQYF.

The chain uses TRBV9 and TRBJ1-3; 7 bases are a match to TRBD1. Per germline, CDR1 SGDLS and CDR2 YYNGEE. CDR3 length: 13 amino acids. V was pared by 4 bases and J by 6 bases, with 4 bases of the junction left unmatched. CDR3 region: CASSTGTVNTIYF. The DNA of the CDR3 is TGTGCCAGCAGCACCGGGACAGTAAACACCATATATTTT.

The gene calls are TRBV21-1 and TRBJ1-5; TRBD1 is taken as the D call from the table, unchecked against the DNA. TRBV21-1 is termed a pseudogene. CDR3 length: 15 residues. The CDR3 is CASRGNRAGNQPQHF. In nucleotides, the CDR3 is TGTGCCAGCAGGGGGAACAGGGCTGGCAATCAGCCCCAGCATTTT.

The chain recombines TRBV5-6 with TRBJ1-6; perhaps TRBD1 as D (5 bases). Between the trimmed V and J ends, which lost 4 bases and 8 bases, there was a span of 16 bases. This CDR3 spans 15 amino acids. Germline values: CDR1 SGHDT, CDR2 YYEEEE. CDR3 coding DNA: TGTGCCAGCAGCCCCCAGGGAATTGCCCATTCACCCCTCCACTTT. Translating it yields CASSPQGIAHSPLHF.

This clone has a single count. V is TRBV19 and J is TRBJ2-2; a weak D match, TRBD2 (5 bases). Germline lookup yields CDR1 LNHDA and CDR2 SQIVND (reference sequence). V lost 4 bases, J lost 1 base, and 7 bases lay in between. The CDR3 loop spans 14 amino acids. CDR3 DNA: TGTGCCAGTAGTAAGGCGGGGAACACCGGGGAGCTGTTTTTT. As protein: CASSKAGNTGELFF.

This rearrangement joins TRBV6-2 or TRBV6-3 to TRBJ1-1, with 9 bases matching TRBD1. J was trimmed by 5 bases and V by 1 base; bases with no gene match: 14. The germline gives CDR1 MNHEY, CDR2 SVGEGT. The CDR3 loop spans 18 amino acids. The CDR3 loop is CASSYYAFYRGPGTEAFF. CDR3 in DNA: TGTGCCAGCAGTTACTATGCCTTTTACAGGGGGCCAGGGACTGAAGCTTTCTTT.